This T cell receptor (beta chain) was profiled in a study of PD-1 blockade in classical Hodgkin lymphoma. Points on this clone: What it recognizes is unknown.

The CDR3 totals 13 residues. V dropped 4 bases and J dropped 8; count of bases not matched to a gene: 7. CDR1 and CDR2 (germline): SGHRS, YFSETQ. TCRdb keeps only in-frame clones here, not all; method: immunoSEQ multiplex PCR. The table shows about 47,000 clones, with approximately 91% occurring only once. As for time point: newly diagnosed, previously untreated cHL patient sample. PBMCs from untreated, newly diagnosed classical Hodgkin lymphoma were comparison samples. Study conclusions and caveats: Nothing has yet pinned down what causes the repertoire differences, possibly disease activity or prior therapy. When set against healthy donors, newly diagnosed patients were reported to show lower baseline TCR diversity.

The sample consisted of peripheral blood mononuclear cells (PBMCs). The rearrangement joins TRBV5-1 to TRBJ1-2; 8 bases match TRBD1. The sequence came from a human donor with classical Hodgkin lymphoma. DNA for the CDR3: TGCGCCAGCAGCCCGACAGGGGAGGAGGGCTACACCTTC. As protein: CASSPTGEEGYTF.